The source of this T cell receptor (beta chain) is a study of T cell responses to AZD1222 COVID-19 vaccine. This clone was observed a handful of times. Its matching antigen is unknown. Assay: immunoSEQ multiplex PCR; the TCRdb copy retains only in-frame clones and omits some. This sample has 150,000 to 200,000 clones, with 90% found just once. Trimming cost V 5 bases and J 4 bases; bases outside gene matches: 7. CDR1 is SGHTA and CDR2 is FQGNSA in the germline V gene. The CDR3 has 15 amino acids. Study-level points and caveats: A reported finding is that nearly half of spike-specific TCRs target unmutated variant regions. Repertoire sampling occurred only after the peak T cell response. At 160-218 and 743-854, vaccine-associated CD4 TCRs were dominant, and they spanned spike. Once two AZD1222 doses were given, Spike-specific TCR breadth and depth went up.

This TCR derives from an adult in good health. The rearrangement joins TRBV7-2 to TRBJ2-3; 9 bases are a match to TRBD1. The source was peripheral blood, collected on day 0 of AZD1222 vaccination. The CDR3 sequence is CASSGHRGRADTQYF. CDR3 DNA: TGTGCCAGCAGCGGGCACAGGGGGCGCGCAGATACGCAGTATTTT. Using reference TRBV7-2 and TRBJ2-3 for the parts outside the CDR3, the full variable domain is GAGVSQSPSNKVTEKGKDVELRCDPISGHTALYWYRQSLGQGLEFLIYFQGNSAPDKSGLPSDRFSAERTGGSVSTLTIQRTQQEDSAVYLCASSGHRGRADTQYFGPGTRLTVL.